The T cell receptor (beta chain) under discussion was sequenced for a study of T cell changes during pregnancy in multiple sclerosis. TCRdb's copy holds only in-frame clones and misses some; the assay was immunoSEQ multiplex PCR. The sample lists 70,000 to 95,000 clones; about 94% were seen once. V lost 4 bases and J 8 bases, leaving 15 bases between the germline ends. Germline V gives CDR1 MGHRA, CDR2 YSYEKL. The length of the CDR3 is 14 residues. This receptor was identified in a female donor with multiple sclerosis, enrolled in a pregnancy study. Sequencing was performed on peripheral blood, taken in the third trimester of pregnancy. The V gene is TRBV4-1, the J gene TRBJ2-4; D is unresolved. CDR3 residues: CASSPGPSHDIQYF. The DNA for the CDR3 is TGCGCCAGCAGCCCTGGGCCAAGCCACGACATTCAGTACTTC.